This TCR beta chain comes out of a study of cytomegalovirus exposure and HLA in healthy donors. Primers for the PCR totalled 60 Vbeta and 13 Jbeta. TCRdb keeps only in-frame clones here, not all; method: immunoSEQ multiplex PCR. The sample lists around 250,000 clones; about 81% were seen once. This CDR3 has 20 residues. Germline assignment: CDR1 MGHRA and CDR2 YSYEKL. Trimming cost V 0 bases and J 1 base; bases outside gene matches: 10. The receptor was derived from a woman aged 55-75 years in good health and CMV-seropositive. Source material: PBMCs. V and J are TRBV4-1 and TRBJ2-1, with 12 bases matching TRBD2. As DNA, the CDR3 is TGCGCCAGCAGCCAAGAGGTCCTAGCGGGAGGGAGGTCTTCCTACAATGAGCAGTTCTTC. It is translated as CASSQEVLAGGRSSYNEQFF.